This note documents a single T cell receptor beta chain sequence. Clones were sequenced by immunoSEQ multiplex PCR, and TCRdb holds only the in-frame ones, with some missing. The table shows over 350,000 clones, with roughly nine tenths occurring only once. Treatment meaning: around 19 received Ad26.COV2.S at low or high dose, single or two shots; about 5 received placebo; per-sample allocation not given. Collection of the samples took place on day 63 after the first injection of vaccine or placebo. In Boston, an adult donor aged 18-55 years took part. This specimen comes from a study of Ad26.COV2.S vaccination and SARS-CoV-2 variants. The CDR3 loop spans 19 amino acids. The V and J ends lost 3 bases and 7 bases, in that order; junction bases with no gene match: 18. The germline CDR1 and CDR2 sequences are SNHLY and FYNNEI.

The sample in question was peripheral blood, obtained in a trial of Ad26.COV2.S vaccine versus placebo. The rearrangement uses TRBV2 and TRBJ2-3; 11 bases match TRBD2. This clonotype was sampled from a person aged 18-60 years who received the Ad26.COV2.S COVID-19 vaccine or a placebo. The CDR3 coding sequence is TGTGCCAGCAGTGAGCCCTACTATCTATTAGCGGGGGGGCGAAATACGCAGTATTTT. This codes for CASSEPYYLLAGGRNTQYF.